Shown below are 30 T cell receptor beta chains from a single sample sequenced in a study of shared clonotypes between healthy human individuals. Sequencing used immunoSEQ multiplex PCR; TCRdb keeps in-frame clones, though not all of them. This table holds hundreds of thousands of clones, 85% to 95% found once. Terminally differentiated effector memory CD45RA+ cells were left out of the naive CD8 fraction, which was CD45RO-negative and positively selected for CCR7. The sequenced sample consisted of naive CD8+ T cells sorted from blood. The receptors were sampled from a woman between 25 and 40 years old in good health.

The genes are TRBV25-1 and TRBJ2-2, with TRBD1 matching 9 bases. The trim removed 4 bases at V and 7 bases at J, leaving 7 bases unmatched. CDR1 is MGHDK, CDR2 SYGVNS, per germline. CDR3 size: 15 residues. Written as DNA, the CDR3 is TGTGCCAGCAGTGCGGGACAGGGTTTTTTCGGGGAGCTGTTTTTT. This encodes CASSAGQGFFGELFF.

The rearrangement uses TRBV5-4 and TRBJ2-7, with a possible D match to TRBD2 (5 bases). Germline values: CDR1 SGHNT, CDR2 YYREEE (reference sequence). V was cut by 0 bases and J by 7 bases, with 20 bases left in between. The CDR3 covers 16 residues. CDR3 in amino acids: CASSLGYRNPSGEQYF. CDR3 in DNA: TGTGCCAGCAGCTTGGGGTACAGAAACCCCTCGGGGGAGCAGTACTTC.

The chain joins TRBV5-1 to TRBJ2-3; no clear D. Germline CDR1 is SGHRS and CDR2 is YFSETQ. This CDR3 is built from 14 residues. Between the trimmed V and J ends, which lost 3 bases and 0 bases, there was a span of 8 bases. The CDR3 DNA reads as TGCGCCAGCAGCTCCAGAGGAAGCACAGATACGCAGTATTTT. Its translation: CASSSRGSTDTQYF.

This chain connects TRBV27 to TRBJ2-5; D is undetermined. Germline CDR1 is MNHEY and CDR2 is SMNVEV (reference sequence). V was clipped by 6 bases and J by 3 bases, with 8 bases between them. The CDR3 spans 12 residues. For the CDR3, the DNA is TGTGCCAGCAGGAGTTGGGAAGAGACCCAGTACTTC. This codes for CASRSWEETQYF.

The gene calls are TRBV6-5 and TRBJ2-5, with 7 positions matching TRBD1. The CDR3 totals 14 residues. After removal of 6 bases from V and 2 bases from J, the junction contained 6 bases not matched to a gene. In germline, CDR1 is MNHEY, CDR2 SVGAGI. CDR3 bases: TGTGCCAGCAGCAGACCGGGACAGCAAGAGACCCAGTACTTC. This translates into CASSRPGQQETQYF.

Remarks on this clone: Distinct nucleotide sequences in the sample also encode this CDR3. The chain is built from TRBV27 and TRBJ2-1; 8 bases fit TRBD2. Germline V gene lookup returns CDR1 MNHEY and CDR2 SMNVEV (reference sequence). V lost 0 bases and J lost 0; bases outside the gene matches: 1. The CDR3 covers 16 residues. As DNA, the CDR3 is TGTGCCAGCAGTTTATCAAGCGGGAGCTCCTACAATGAGCAGTTCTTC. Translating it yields CASSLSSGSSYNEQFF.

The rearrangement uses TRBV29-1 and TRBJ2-7; D may correspond to TRBD1 or TRBD2 (5 bases each). The ends were cut back, 6 bases at V and 7 bases at J, with 19 bases in the middle. The CDR3 sequence is 13 residues long. CDR1 and CDR2 (germline): SQVTM, ANQGSEA. The chain's CDR3 is CSVGPGARREQYF. CDR3 sequence (DNA): TGCAGCGTCGGGCCCGGGGCGCGTCGTGAGCAGTACTTC.

The CDR3 loop reads CASSLSPGYEQYF. Here the CDR3 DNA reads TGTGCCAGTAGTTTAAGCCCGGGCTACGAGCAGTACTTC. The chain links TRBV19 to TRBJ2-7; D not certain. V lost 5 bases to trimming and J lost 3 bases, with 11 bases between them. Germline lookup yields CDR1 LNHDA and CDR2 SQIVND (reference sequence). There are 13 residues in the CDR3.

V and J are TRBV15 and TRBJ2-3; no definite D call. Germline-derived CDR1 and CDR2 are LNHNV and YYDKDF (reference sequence). Trimming took 3 bases from V and 1 from J, leaving 11 bases between them. The CDR3 loop spans 15 amino acids. CDR3 residues: CATSSERRRTDTQYF. CDR3 bases: TGTGCCACCAGCAGCGAGAGGCGGCGCACAGATACGCAGTATTTT.

The chain has TRBV27 and TRBJ2-3; 8 bases line up with TRBD1. This CDR3 spans 15 amino acids. V trimming: 8 bases; J trimming: 6 bases; junction bases outside the gene matches: 13. Per the germline V gene, CDR1 is MNHEY and CDR2 is SMNVEV (reference sequence). The CDR3 nucleotides read TGTGCCAGCCTTGGAGCAGGGGGCCTTGCGGATACGCAGTATTTT. Translation: CASLGAGGLADTQYF.

This chain uses TRBV28 with TRBJ1-4; a possible D gene is TRBD1 (6 bases). Between the trimmed V and J ends, which lost 3 bases and 0 bases, there was a span of 17 bases. The V gene's germline CDR1 is MDHEN and CDR2 SYDVKM. CDR3 length: 18 amino acids. The CDR3 reads CASSFMGRGGTTNEKLFF. The CDR3 nucleotides read TGTGCCAGCAGTTTTATGGGCAGGGGAGGAACAACTAATGAAAAACTGTTTTTT.

The V gene is TRBV19, the J gene TRBJ1-1; D is unclear. The V gene lost 4 bases and the J gene lost 4 bases, with 13 bases spanning the gap. Germline V CDR1 and CDR2: LNHDA, SQIVND (reference sequence). The CDR3 is 14 residues long. The CDR3 sequence: CASSRDGETTEAFF. The CDR3 DNA sequence: TGTGCCAGTAGTAGAGATGGGGAGACCACTGAAGCTTTCTTT.

The chain has TRBV5-6 and TRBJ2-1; maybe TRBD2 (5 bases). Trimming pared 4 bases from V and 5 bases from J, leaving 16 bases between. The CDR3 has 15 residues. The V gene's germline CDR1 is SGHDT and CDR2 YYEEEE. CDR3 coding DNA: TGTGCCAGCAGCCCTAAGACCTCCGGGGACAATGAGCAGTTCTTC. It codes for CASSPKTSGDNEQFF.

This clone was picked up one time. The chain is built from TRBV18 and TRBJ1-1; a possible D gene is TRBD1 (5 bases). Between the trimmed V and J ends, which lost 6 bases and 5 bases, there was a span of 16 bases. The CDR3 is made up of 14 amino acids. Germline CDR1 KGHSH, CDR2 LQKENI. The CDR3 coding sequence is TGTGCCAGCTCTTACGCGGGGGGAAGGACTGAAGCTTTCTTT. Its translation is CASSYAGGRTEAFF.

The chain has TRBV2 and TRBJ1-1; D is perhaps TRBD1 (5 bases). The V and J ends lost 3 bases and 6 bases respectively, with 8 bases between them. The CDR3 is 12 amino acids. Per germline, CDR1 SNHLY and CDR2 FYNNEI. CDR3 nucleotides: TGTGCCAGCAGTGATCAGGGACCTGAAGCTTTCTTT. It yields the protein CASSDQGPEAFF.

This sequence joins TRBV13 and TRBJ2-5; TRBD2 matches 9 bases. CDR1 is PRHDT, CDR2 FYEKMQ, per germline (reference sequence). The CDR3 covers 16 residues. With 3 bases clipped from V and 2 bases from J, the junction kept 7 bases outside the gene matches. The CDR3 loop reads CASSFRSGREQETQYF. As DNA, the CDR3 is TGTGCCAGCAGCTTCCGTAGCGGGAGAGAGCAAGAGACCCAGTACTTC.

The chain combines TRBV27 with TRBJ2-7; D might be TRBD1 (6 bases). V gave up 5 bases and J gave up 2 bases, with 19 bases separating them. Per the germline V gene, CDR1 is MNHEY and CDR2 is SMNVEV (reference sequence). This CDR3 is built from 16 residues. The CDR3 DNA follows: TGTGCCAGCAGTATTGGGCAGGGGCTGGGGACCTACGAGCAGTACTTC. Amino acid sequence: CASSIGQGLGTYEQYF.

A note on this clone: Other DNA sequences of this sample code for an identical CDR3. The chain carries TRBV27 and TRBJ2-1; D possibly matches TRBD1 or TRBD2 (5 bases each). Germline CDR1 is MNHEY and CDR2 is SMNVEV (reference sequence). V lost 2 bases and J lost 6, with 5 bases in between. The CDR3 spans 12 residues. Written as DNA, the CDR3 is TGTGCCAGCAGTTTAGGGGGCAATGAGCAGTTCTTC. This sequence encodes CASSLGGNEQFF.

This rearrangement joins TRBV27 to TRBJ2-7, with TRBD2 matching 7 bases. The ends lost 5 bases at V and 2 bases at J; junction bases unmatched: 6. The CDR3 has 14 residues. CDR1 MNHEY and CDR2 SMNVEV come from the germline V gene (reference sequence). In DNA, the CDR3 is TGTGCCAGCAGTCCCAGCGGGATACCCTACGAGCAGTACTTC. It encodes CASSPSGIPYEQYF.

The chain joins TRBV9 to TRBJ2-6; tentative D call: TRBD1 (5 bases). The CDR3 has 15 amino acids. The germline V gene encodes CDR1 SGDLS and CDR2 YYNGEE. With 5 bases removed from V and 0 bases from J, the gap between germline ends came to 9 bases. CDR3 nucleotide sequence: TGTGCCAGCAGATACGACAGCTCTGGGGCCAACGTCCTGACTTTC. Its translation: CASRYDSSGANVLTF.

The genes are TRBV7-8 and TRBJ2-1; D ambiguous. Germline CDR1 is SGHVS and CDR2 is FQNEAQ. This CDR3 contains 16 residues. The ends were cut back, 1 base at V and 2 bases at J, with 12 bases in the middle. The CDR3 bases are TGTGCCAGCAGCTTAGGGCTAAAGCCACCCTACAATGAGCAGTTCTTC. This codes for CASSLGLKPPYNEQFF.

This chain uses TRBV29-1 with TRBJ2-5; the match to TRBD2 covers 12 bases. The J segment lost 4 bases and the V segment lost 0 bases, leaving 6 bases of the junction unmatched. Germline loops: CDR1 SQVTM, CDR2 ANQGSEA. The length of the CDR3 is 16 residues. CDR3 amino acids: CSVEERTSGDRETQYF. The CDR3 DNA is TGCAGCGTTGAAGAACGGACTAGCGGGGATCGAGAGACCCAGTACTTC.

The genes are TRBV28 and TRBJ2-7; 9 positions agree with TRBD1. Germline V gives CDR1 MDHEN, CDR2 SYDVKM. V shed 10 bases, J shed 0 bases, and the junction held 16 bases outside the gene matches. The CDR3 has 17 amino acids. CDR3 amino acids: CATEGDRASFGSYEQYF. The CDR3 DNA reads as TGTGCCACGGAGGGGGACAGGGCCAGTTTCGGCTCCTACGAGCAGTACTTC.

The CDR3 sequence is CASSLSGKPPEQYF. CDR3 bases: TGCGCCAGCAGCTTAAGCGGGAAACCCCCCGAGCAGTACTTC. The genes are TRBV5-1 and TRBJ2-7; the match to TRBD2 covers 7 bases. This CDR3 region has 14 residues. Germline V lookup: CDR1 SGHRS, CDR2 YFSETQ. V lost 2 bases and J lost 6; bases outside the gene matches: 8.

The chain employs TRBV7-3 and TRBJ2-5, with TRBD2 matching 11 bases. CDR1 is SGHTA and CDR2 is FQGTGA in the germline V gene. J gave up 2 bases and V 5 bases, and 4 bases lay outside the gene matches. The CDR3 length is 15 residues. Here the CDR3 DNA reads TGTGCCAGCAGCAGACTAGCGGGACTACAAGAGACCCAGTACTTC. It yields the protein CASSRLAGLQETQYF.

The chain employs TRBV27 and TRBJ1-1, with D possibly TRBD1 on 5 matching bases. Germline lookup yields CDR1 MNHEY and CDR2 SMNVEV (reference sequence). Between the trimmed V and J ends, which lost 6 bases and 7 bases, there was a span of 15 bases. The CDR3 is 13 residues long. CDR3 sequence: CASSVLGADEAFF. The CDR3 DNA follows: TGTGCCAGCAGCGTCTTAGGGGCCGATGAAGCTTTCTTT.

This chain uses TRBV6-5 with TRBJ2-3; D might be TRBD1 or TRBD2, each matching 5 bases. Looked up from germline, CDR1 is MNHEY and CDR2 is SVGAGI. Deletions cut 5 bases from V and 4 bases from J, with 7 bases between. This CDR3 comprises 12 residues. DNA for the CDR3: TGTGCCAGCAGTCAGGGACCAGATACGCAGTATTTT. Protein: CASSQGPDTQYF.

The rearrangement links TRBV7-8 to TRBJ2-2; 7 positions agree with TRBD2. Trimming took 5 bases from V and 3 from J; bases not matched to a gene: 12. The CDR3 length is 17 residues. Germline V lookup: CDR1 SGHVS, CDR2 FQNEAQ. The CDR3 is CASSPGAGAIDTGELFF. The DNA of the CDR3 is TGTGCCAGCAGCCCCGGGGCGGGAGCTATCGACACCGGGGAGCTGTTTTTT.

The chain recombines TRBV4-1 with TRBJ2-1; the D is unclear. Germline lookup yields CDR1 MGHRA and CDR2 YSYEKL. Trimming left V 3 bases short and J 0 bases short, with 9 bases between. The CDR3 sequence is 15 residues long. CDR3 protein: CASSQKRSSYNEQFF. CDR3 bases: TGCGCCAGCAGCCAGAAACGGAGCTCCTACAATGAGCAGTTCTTC.

The CDR3 coding sequence is TGTGCCAGCAGTTTCTGGGGCGAGCAGTACTTC. The encoded protein is CASSFWGEQYF. This sequence joins TRBV27 and TRBJ2-7; D is undetermined. The CDR3 totals 11 residues. The germline CDR1 and CDR2 sequences are MNHEY and SMNVEV (reference sequence). The germline V and J ends were trimmed by 3 bases and 6 bases, with 6 bases remaining between them.